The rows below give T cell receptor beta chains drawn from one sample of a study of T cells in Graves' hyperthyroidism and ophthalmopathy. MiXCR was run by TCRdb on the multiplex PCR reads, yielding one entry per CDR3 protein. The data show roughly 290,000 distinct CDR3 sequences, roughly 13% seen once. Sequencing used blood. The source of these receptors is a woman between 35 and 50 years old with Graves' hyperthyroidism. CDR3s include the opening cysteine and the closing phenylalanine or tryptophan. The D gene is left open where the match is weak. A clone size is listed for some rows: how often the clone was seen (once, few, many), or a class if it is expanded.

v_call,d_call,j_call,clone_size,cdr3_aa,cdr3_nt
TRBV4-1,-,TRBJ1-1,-,CASRNRVTNSNTEAFF,TGCGCCAGCAGAAACAGGGTGACCAATTCGAACACTGAAGCTTTCTTT
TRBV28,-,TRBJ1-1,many,CASSWTNTEAFF,TGTGCCAGCAGTTGGACTAACACTGAAGCTTTCTTT
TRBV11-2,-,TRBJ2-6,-,CASSLVGGVGANVLTF,TGTGCCAGCAGCTTAGTAGGGGGGGTCGGGGCCAACGTCCTGACTTTC
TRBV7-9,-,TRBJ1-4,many,CASSPPEDEKLFF,TGTGCCAGCAGCCCGCCGGAGGATGAAAAACTGTTTTTT
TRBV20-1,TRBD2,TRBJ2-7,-,CSAGSGGGYEQYF,TGCAGTGCTGGTAGCGGGGGCGGCTACGAGCAGTACTTC
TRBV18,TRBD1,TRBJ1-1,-,CASSPPLATGVSEAFF,TGTGCCAGCTCACCACCCCTGGCGACAGGGGTTAGTGAAGCTTTCTTT
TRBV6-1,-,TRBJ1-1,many,CASSYEGTGLVDTEAFF,TGTGCCAGCAGTTACGAGGGCACAGGATTGGTGGACACTGAAGCTTTCTTT
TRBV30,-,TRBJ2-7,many,CAWSRTLDHEQYF,TGTGCCTGGAGTCGGACGCTCGACCACGAGCAGTACTTC
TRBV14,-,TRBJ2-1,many,CASSQVTGYNEQFF,TGTGCCAGCAGCCAAGTAACGGGGTACAATGAGCAGTTCTTC
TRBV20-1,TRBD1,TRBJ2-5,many,CSATGTAETQYF,TGCAGTGCCACGGGGACAGCCGAGACCCAGTACTTC
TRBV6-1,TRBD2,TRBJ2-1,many,CASSETSENNEQFF,TGTGCCAGCAGCGAGACTAGCGAGAACAATGAGCAGTTCTTC
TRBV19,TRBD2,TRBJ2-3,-,CASSVAGHTDTQYF,TGTGCCAGTAGTGTAGCGGGGCACACAGATACGCAGTATTTT
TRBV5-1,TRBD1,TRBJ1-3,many,CASSEQGVRNTIYF,TGCGCCAGCAGCGAACAGGGGGTTCGGAACACCATATATTTT
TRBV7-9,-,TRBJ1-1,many,CASSRGDTEAFF,TGTGCCAGCAGCCGTGGGGACACTGAAGCTTTCTTT
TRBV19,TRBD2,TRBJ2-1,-,CASSPWREPNEQFF,TGTGCCAGTAGTCCCTGGCGGGAGCCCAATGAGCAGTTCTTC
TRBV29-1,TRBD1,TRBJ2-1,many,CSVFDRGNNNEQFF,TGCAGCGTCTTCGACAGGGGGAATAACAATGAGCAGTTCTTC
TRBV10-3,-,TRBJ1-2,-,CASSNRQGSGRGYTF,TGTGCCAGCAGTAATCGGCAGGGGTCGGGTCGCGGCTACACCTTC
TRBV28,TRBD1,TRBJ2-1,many,CASSLTGVGDEQFF,TGTGCCAGCAGCTTGACAGGGGTGGGGGATGAGCAGTTCTTC
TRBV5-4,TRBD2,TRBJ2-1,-,CASSSGLAGGTIEQFF,TGTGCCAGCAGCTCGGGACTAGCGGGAGGTACCATTGAGCAGTTCTTC
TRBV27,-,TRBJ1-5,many,CASRPTVAQPQHF,TGTGCCAGCAGACCGACAGTAGCCCAGCCCCAGCATTTT
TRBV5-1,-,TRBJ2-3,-,CASSLEQKATDTQYF,TGCGCCAGCAGCTTGGAACAGAAGGCCACAGATACGCAGTATTTT
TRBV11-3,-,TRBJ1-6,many,CASSSGQYSPLHF,TGTGCCAGCAGCTCCGGACAGTATTCACCCCTCCACTTT
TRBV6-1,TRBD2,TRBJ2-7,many,CASLLAGVRASEQYF,TGTGCCAGTCTACTAGCGGGAGTTAGGGCAAGCGAGCAGTACTTC
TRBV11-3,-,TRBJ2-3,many,CASSSRDVGTDTQYF,TGTGCCAGCAGCTCTCGGGACGTCGGCACAGATACGCAGTATTTT
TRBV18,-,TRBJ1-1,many,CASSPSNGMNTEAFF,TGTGCCAGCTCACCTAGCAACGGCATGAACACTGAAGCTTTCTTT
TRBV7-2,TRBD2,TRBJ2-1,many,CASSRSAGSSYNEQFF,TGTGCCAGCAGCCGGTCAGCGGGGAGCTCCTACAATGAGCAGTTCTTC
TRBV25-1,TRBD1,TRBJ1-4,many,CASSRLGQGDEKLFF,TGTGCCAGCAGTCGCCTAGGACAGGGCGATGAAAAACTGTTTTTT
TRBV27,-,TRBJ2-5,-,CASSLSGLLPETQYF,TGTGCCAGCAGTTTATCTGGCCTACTCCCAGAGACCCAGTACTTC
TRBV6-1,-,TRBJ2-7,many,CASRQTTRITYEQYF,TGTGCCAGCAGACAAACTACCAGAATTACCTACGAGCAGTACTTC
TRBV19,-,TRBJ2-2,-,CASTSRGTGELFF,TGTGCCAGTACCAGCAGGGGCACCGGGGAGCTGTTTTTT
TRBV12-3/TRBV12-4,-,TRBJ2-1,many,CASIQEVESEQFF,TGTGCCAGCATACAAGAGGTCGAGTCTGAGCAGTTCTTC
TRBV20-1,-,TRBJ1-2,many,CSARDLQQGVGGYTF,TGCAGTGCTAGAGATTTGCAACAGGGAGTAGGTGGCTACACCTTC
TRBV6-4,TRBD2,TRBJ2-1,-,CASSAQGLAAYNEQFF,TGTGCCAGCAGTGCCCAGGGACTAGCAGCCTACAATGAGCAGTTCTTC
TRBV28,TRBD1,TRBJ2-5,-,CASSARGQPVGETQYF,TGTGCCAGCAGTGCTAGGGGGCAGCCGGTAGGAGAGACCCAGTACTTC
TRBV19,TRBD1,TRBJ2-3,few,CASSSSGTGLKDTQYF,TGTGCCAGTAGCTCTTCCGGGACAGGGTTGAAAGATACGCAGTATTTT
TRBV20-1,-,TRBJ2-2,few,CSALGLATGELFF,TGCAGTGCATTGGGGCTAGCGACCGGGGAGCTGTTTTTT
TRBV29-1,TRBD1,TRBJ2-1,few,CSVIGTGGLIEQFF,TGCAGCGTAATCGGGACAGGGGGATTGATTGAGCAGTTCTTC
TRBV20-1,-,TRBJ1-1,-,CSARDLGSNTEAFF,TGCAGTGCTAGAGATTTGGGGTCGAACACTGAAGCTTTCTTT
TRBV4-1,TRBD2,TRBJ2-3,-,CASSRLADASTDTQYF,TGCGCCAGCAGCAGACTAGCGGATGCTAGCACAGATACGCAGTATTTT
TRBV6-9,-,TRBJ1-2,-,CASSYRGGGDAYGYTF,TGTGCCAGCAGTTACCGGGGGGGGGGGGACGCTTATGGCTACACCTTC
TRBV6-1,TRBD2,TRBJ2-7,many,CASSQASGRRDEQYF,TGTGCCAGCAGTCAGGCATCCGGGAGGAGGGACGAGCAGTACTTC
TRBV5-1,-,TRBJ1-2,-,CASSLSGENYGYTF,TGCGCCAGCAGTTTGTCCGGTGAGAACTATGGCTACACCTTC
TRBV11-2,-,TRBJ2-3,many,CASSPGTTQYF,TGTGCCAGCAGCCCAGGGACGACGCAGTATTTT
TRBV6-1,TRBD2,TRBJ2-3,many,CASKHGLAGRTDTQYF,TGTGCCAGCAAGCATGGACTAGCGGGACGCACAGATACGCAGTATTTT
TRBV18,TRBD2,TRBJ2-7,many,CASSLSGIRSYEQYF,TGTGCCAGCTCATTAAGCGGGATACGCTCCTACGAGCAGTACTTC
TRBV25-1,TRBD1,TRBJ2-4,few,CASSEKGTGRNIQYF,TGTGCCAGCAGTGAGAAGGGGACAGGGCGGAACATTCAGTACTTC
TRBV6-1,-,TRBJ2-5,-,CASSSPGGRSETQYF,TGTGCCAGCAGTTCCCCTGGAGGGAGGTCGGAGACCCAGTACTTC
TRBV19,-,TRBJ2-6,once,CASSIGGESGANVLTF,TGTGCCAGTAGTATTGGGGGTGAATCTGGGGCCAACGTCCTGACTTTC
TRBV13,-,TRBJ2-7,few,CASSPWLSSYEQYF,TGTGCCAGCAGCCCTTGGTTAAGCTCCTACGAGCAGTACTTC
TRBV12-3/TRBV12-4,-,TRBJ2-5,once,CASRPGTVLETQYF,TGTGCCAGCAGACCCGGGACGGTTCTAGAGACCCAGTACTTC
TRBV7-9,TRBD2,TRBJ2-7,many,CASRGTSSYEQYF,TGTGCCAGCCGCGGGACTAGTTCCTACGAGCAGTACTTC
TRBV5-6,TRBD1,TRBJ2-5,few,CASSLLPGTGETQYF,TGTGCCAGCAGCTTACTACCCGGGACAGGAGAGACCCAGTACTTC
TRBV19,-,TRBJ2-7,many,CASSIAAANYEQYF,TGTGCCAGTAGTATAGCAGCAGCGAACTACGAGCAGTACTTC
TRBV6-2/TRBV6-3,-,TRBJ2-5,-,CPSSRSRQETHYF,TGTCCCAGCAGTCGGAGTCGCCAAGAGACCCACTACTTC